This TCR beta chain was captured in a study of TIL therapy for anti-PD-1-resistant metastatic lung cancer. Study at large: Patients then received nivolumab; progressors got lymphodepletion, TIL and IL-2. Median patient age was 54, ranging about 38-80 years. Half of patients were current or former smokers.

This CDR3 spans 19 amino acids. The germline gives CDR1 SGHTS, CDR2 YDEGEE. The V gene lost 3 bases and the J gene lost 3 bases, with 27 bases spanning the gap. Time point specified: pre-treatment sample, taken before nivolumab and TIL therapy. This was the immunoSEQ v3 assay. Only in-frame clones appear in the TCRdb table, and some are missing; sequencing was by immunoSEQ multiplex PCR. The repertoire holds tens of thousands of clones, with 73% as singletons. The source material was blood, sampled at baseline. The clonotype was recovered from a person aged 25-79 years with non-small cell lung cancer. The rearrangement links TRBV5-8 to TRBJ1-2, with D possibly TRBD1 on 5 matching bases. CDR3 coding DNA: TGTGCCAGCAGCTCTATTGGACGTGGCCAGGGAAGGGTGCACTATGGCTACACCTTC. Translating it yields CASSSIGRGQGRVHYGYTF.